A single sample gave rise to the 20 T cell receptor beta chains below, sequenced in a study of blood T cell repertoires in COVID-19. Profiled with immunoSEQ multiplex PCR; TCRdb holds only in-frame clones, not every one. The top ten clones hold more than 8.5% of a sample with hundreds of thousands of clones, around 90% of them seen once. The sequenced material came from PBMCs or T cells enriched from blood (not recorded which). The receptors derive from a young woman who had recovered from COVID-19.

CDR3 loop: CASSLGAQGGNQPQHF. CDR3 bases: TGCGCCAGCAGCTTGGGGGCTCAAGGGGGCAATCAGCCCCAGCATTTT. This chain links TRBV5-1 with TRBJ1-5, with D maybe TRBD1 (5 bases). The V end lost 0 bases, the J end lost 2 bases, and 12 bases lay between the germline ends. The germline V gene has CDR1 SGHRS and CDR2 YFSETQ. CDR3 length equals 16 residues.

This chain links TRBV15 with TRBJ2-5; 7 bases are a match to TRBD1. Germline V CDR1 and CDR2: LNHNV, YYDKDF (reference sequence). The CDR3 has 14 amino acids. The V segment lost 9 bases and the J segment 5 bases; nucleotides outside the gene matches: 12. The CDR3 nucleotides read TGTGCCACTATACAGGGGTACGGACTGGAGACCCAGTACTTC. It codes for CATIQGYGLETQYF.

The chain links TRBV28 to TRBJ1-5, with 8 bases that match TRBD1. J was trimmed by 7 bases and V by 6 bases; bases with no gene match: 5. Germline V gives CDR1 MDHEN, CDR2 SYDVKM. This CDR3 contains 13 residues. This CDR3 reads CASRVDRAQPQHF. Here the CDR3 DNA reads TGTGCCAGCAGGGTGGACAGGGCACAGCCCCAGCATTTT.

V gene TRBV7-3 combines with J gene TRBJ2-3; D might be TRBD1 (5 bases). CDR3 length equals 13 residues. V was cut by 0 bases and J by 6 bases, with 7 bases left in between. Germline-derived CDR1 and CDR2 are SGHTA and FQGTGA. CDR3 residues: CASSLTRADTQYF. As DNA, the CDR3 is TGTGCCAGCAGCTTAACCAGGGCGGATACGCAGTATTTT.

The chain joins TRBV7-9 to TRBJ2-5; D remains unclear. V was trimmed by 5 bases and J by 5 bases, leaving 3 bases between them. The CDR3 covers 10 residues. Germline V gene lookup returns CDR1 SEHNR and CDR2 FQNEAQ (reference sequence). CDR3 in amino acids: CASSEETQYF. The CDR3 nucleotides are TGTGCCAGCAGCGAGGAGACCCAGTACTTC.

The chain is built from TRBV30 and TRBJ1-1; D unclear. The CDR3 runs to 11 residues. V was clipped by 1 base and J by 7 bases, with 7 bases between them. Germline lookup yields CDR1 GTSNPN and CDR2 SVGIG (reference sequence). This CDR3 reads CAWSARGEAFF. Here the CDR3 DNA reads TGTGCCTGGAGTGCCCGCGGTGAAGCTTTCTTT.

V usage is TRBV3-1 (or the pseudogene TRBV3-2) and J usage is TRBJ2-1; 8 bases are a match to TRBD2. The trim removed 0 bases at V and 8 bases at J, leaving 18 bases unmatched. The CDR3 is 19 residues long. Germline lookup yields CDR1 LGHDT and CDR2 YNNKEL (reference sequence). CDR3 amino acids: CASSQEPTFWRGAADEQFF. Written as DNA, the CDR3 is TGTGCCAGCAGCCAAGAGCCCACGTTTTGGCGGGGGGCCGCCGATGAGCAGTTCTTC.

V usage is TRBV15 and J usage is TRBJ2-2, with D possibly TRBD1 on 6 matching bases. This CDR3 comprises 14 residues. V lost 4 bases, J lost 5 bases, and 11 bases lay in between. Germline V gene sequence: CDR1 LNHNV, CDR2 YYDKDF (reference sequence). The CDR3 loop reads CATSIQGGTGELFF. Here the CDR3 DNA reads TGTGCCACCAGCATACAAGGGGGAACCGGGGAGCTGTTTTTT.

The sample holds a few counts of this clone. The chain links TRBV19 to TRBJ1-1; D gene ambiguous. V was pared by 6 bases and J by 2 bases, with 10 bases between. The CDR3 length is 13 residues. Germline V gene lookup returns CDR1 LNHDA and CDR2 SQIVND (reference sequence). The CDR3 is CASSLTSNTEAFF. CDR3 DNA: TGTGCCAGTAGCCTCACAAGTAACACTGAAGCTTTCTTT.

V is TRBV2 and J is TRBJ1-5; 7 bases fit TRBD1. Trimming cost V 6 bases and J 4 bases; bases outside gene matches: 3. The CDR3 is 13 amino acids. The germline gives CDR1 SNHLY, CDR2 FYNNEI. Here the CDR3 DNA reads TGTGCCAGCAGAGGGGACAGTAATCAGCCCCAGCATTTT. It encodes CASRGDSNQPQHF. Full variable domain (outside the CDR3, taken from reference TRBV2 and TRBJ1-5): EPEVTQTPSHQVTQMGQEVILRCVPISNHLYFYWYRQILGQKVEFLVSFYNNEISEKSEIFDDQFSVERPDGSNFTLKIRSTKLEDSAMYFCASRGDSNQPQHFGDGTRLSIL.

This clone was seen a single time. The chain recombines TRBV28 with TRBJ1-2; no definite D call. CDR1 is MDHEN and CDR2 is SYDVKM in the germline V gene. V was cut by 6 bases and J by 4 bases, with 21 bases left in between. The CDR3 length is 16 residues. This CDR3 reads CASRVHHPGRGYGYTF. The DNA for the CDR3 is TGTGCCAGCAGAGTCCATCACCCGGGCCGGGGCTATGGCTACACCTTC.

The genes are TRBV9 and TRBJ2-7; 15 bases are shared with TRBD2. After removal of 0 bases from V and 3 bases from J, the junction contained 4 bases not matched to a gene. The CDR3 has 17 amino acids. Germline-derived CDR1 and CDR2 are SGDLS and YYNGEE. The CDR3 protein is CASSVGGGLAGGYEQYF. CDR3 nucleotides: TGTGCCAGCAGCGTAGGGGGGGGACTAGCGGGAGGCTACGAGCAGTACTTC.

The chain carries TRBV4-1 and TRBJ1-1; 10 positions agree with TRBD1. V was pared by 1 base and J by 0 bases, with 8 bases of the junction left unmatched. CDR3 length: 18 amino acids. Per germline, CDR1 MGHRA and CDR2 YSYEKL. The CDR3 spells CASSQVQGQGTMNTEAFF. The CDR3 region has the DNA TGCGCCAGCAGCCAAGTTCAGGGACAGGGGACCATGAACACTGAAGCTTTCTTT.

The rearrangement links TRBV6-2 or TRBV6-3 to TRBJ2-3; no reliable D call. CDR1 is MNHEY and CDR2 is SVGEGT in the germline V gene. The CDR3 length is 15 residues. V was shortened by 6 bases and J by 2 bases, with 15 bases between the two germline ends. In DNA form, the CDR3 reads TGTGCCAGCAGCCAGTCGGAGCTTAACACAGATACGCAGTATTTT. It specifies CASSQSELNTDTQYF.

This chain links TRBV1 with TRBJ2-1; the D call TRBD1 from the table was never checked on the DNA. TRBV1 is a recognized pseudogene. The CDR3 length is 14 residues. CDR3 residues: CTSSQVRSYNEQFF. CDR3 coding DNA: TGCACCAGCAGCCAAGTCAGGTCCTACAATGAGCAGTTCTTC.

This clone was seen a handful of times. The rearrangement joins TRBV7-9 to TRBJ2-1; weak D call: TRBD2 (6 bases). V was shortened by 1 base and J by 13 bases, with 14 bases between the two germline ends. This CDR3 has 13 amino acids. Germline-derived CDR1 and CDR2 are SEHNR and FQNEAQ (reference sequence). CDR3 DNA: TGTGCCAGCAGCTTAGTTTCGGGGGAGGAACAGTTCTTC. It is translated as CASSLVSGEEQFF.

CDR3 region: CASSDEVTEAFF. The CDR3 nucleotides are TGTGCCAGCAGTGATGAGGTAACTGAAGCTTTCTTT. The chain recombines TRBV2 with TRBJ1-1; no clear D. The CDR3 totals 12 residues. V lost 3 bases and J lost 5, with 7 bases in between. In germline, CDR1 is SNHLY, CDR2 FYNNEI.

This clone was seen just once. The V and J genes are TRBV28 and TRBJ2-2; TRBD1 might be the D (6 bases). The germline CDR1 and CDR2 sequences are MDHEN and SYDVKM. The CDR3 has 14 amino acids. V gave up 6 bases and J gave up 5 bases, with 13 bases separating them. The CDR3 bases are TGTGCCAGCAGACAGGGTGGATTAACCGGGGAGCTGTTTTTT. Translating gives CASRQGGLTGELFF.

The gene calls are TRBV5-8 and TRBJ1-4, with 11 bases identical to TRBD1. This CDR3 has 15 amino acids. Looked up from germline, CDR1 is SGHTS and CDR2 is YDEGEE. With 4 bases clipped from V and 7 bases from J, the junction kept 6 bases outside the gene matches. Here the CDR3 reads CASSPDRGLFEKLFF. In DNA, the CDR3 is TGTGCCAGCAGCCCGGACAGGGGGCTATTTGAAAAACTGTTTTTT.

The V and J genes are TRBV10-3 and TRBJ1-2; 9 positions match TRBD1. Per germline, CDR1 ENHRY and CDR2 SYGVKD. With V trimmed by 6 bases and J by 6 bases, 11 bases remained unmatched. This CDR3 comprises 15 residues. CDR3 loop: CAIRDRDRVENGYTF. The DNA for the CDR3 is TGTGCCATCAGGGACCGGGACAGGGTAGAGAATGGCTACACCTTC.